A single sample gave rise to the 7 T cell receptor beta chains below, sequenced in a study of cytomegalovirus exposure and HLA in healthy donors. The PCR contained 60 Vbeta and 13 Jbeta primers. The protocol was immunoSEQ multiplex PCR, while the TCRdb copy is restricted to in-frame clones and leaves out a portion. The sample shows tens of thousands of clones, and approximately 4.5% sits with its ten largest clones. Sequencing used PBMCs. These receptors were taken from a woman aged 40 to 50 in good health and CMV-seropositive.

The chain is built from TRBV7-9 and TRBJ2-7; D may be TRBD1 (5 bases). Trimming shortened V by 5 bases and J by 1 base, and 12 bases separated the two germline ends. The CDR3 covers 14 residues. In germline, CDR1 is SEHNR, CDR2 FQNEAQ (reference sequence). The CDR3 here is CASSGDSVSYEQYF. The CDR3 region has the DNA TGTGCCAGCAGCGGTGACAGCGTATCCTACGAGCAGTACTTC.

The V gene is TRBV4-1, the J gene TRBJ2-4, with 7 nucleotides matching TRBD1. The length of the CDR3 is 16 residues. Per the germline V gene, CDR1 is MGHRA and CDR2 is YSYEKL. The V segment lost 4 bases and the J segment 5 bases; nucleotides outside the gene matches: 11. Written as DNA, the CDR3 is TGCGCCAGCAGCCGAGCGACAGGGCCTGCGGAAAACATTCAGTACTTC. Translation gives CASSRATGPAENIQYF.

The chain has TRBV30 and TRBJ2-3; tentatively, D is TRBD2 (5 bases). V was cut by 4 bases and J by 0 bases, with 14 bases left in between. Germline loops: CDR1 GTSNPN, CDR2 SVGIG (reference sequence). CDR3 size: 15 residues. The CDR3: CAWTRLSGSTDTQYF. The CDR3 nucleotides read TGTGCCTGGACGCGGCTAAGCGGAAGCACAGATACGCAGTATTTT.

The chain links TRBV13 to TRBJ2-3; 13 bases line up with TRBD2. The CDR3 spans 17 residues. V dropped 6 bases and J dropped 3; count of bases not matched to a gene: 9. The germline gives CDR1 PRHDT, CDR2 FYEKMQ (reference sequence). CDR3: CASSSGTSGTWTDTQYF. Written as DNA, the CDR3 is TGTGCCAGCAGTTCCGGGACTAGCGGGACATGGACAGATACGCAGTATTTT.

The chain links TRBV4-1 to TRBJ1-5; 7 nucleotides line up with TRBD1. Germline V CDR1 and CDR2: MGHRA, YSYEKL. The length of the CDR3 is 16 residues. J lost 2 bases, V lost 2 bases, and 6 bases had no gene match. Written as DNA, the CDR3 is TGCGCCAGCAGCCAAAGGGGGCAGGGGGGCAATCAGCCCCAGCATTTT. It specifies CASSQRGQGGNQPQHF.

The CDR3 DNA sequence: TGTGCCAGCAGTGAAGCGCGGGGACGTACTAATGAAAAACTGTTTTTT. Translated, it gives CASSEARGRTNEKLFF. This chain uses TRBV6-1 with TRBJ1-4, with a weak D call TRBD1 (5 bases). CDR1 and CDR2 (germline): MNHNS, SASEGT. The CDR3 has 16 residues. The ends were cut back, 0 bases at V and 2 bases at J, with 10 bases in the middle.

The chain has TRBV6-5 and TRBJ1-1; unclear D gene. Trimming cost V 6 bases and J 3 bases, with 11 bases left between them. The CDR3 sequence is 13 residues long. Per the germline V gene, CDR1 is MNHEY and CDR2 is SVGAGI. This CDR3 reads CASSYRPYTEAFF. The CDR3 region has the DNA TGTGCCAGCAGCTACCGTCCCTACACTGAAGCTTTCTTT.